This TCR beta chain came from a study of T cell responses to AZD1222 COVID-19 vaccine. Study details: Second-dose schedules of about 4 or about 12 weeks were combined. Study-level results: Elevations in Spike-specific TCR breadth and depth followed administration of two AZD1222 doses.

V lost 0 bases and J 9 bases, leaving 13 bases between the germline ends. This CDR3 is built from 15 residues. CDR1 SGDLS and CDR2 YYNGEE come from the germline V gene. Profiled with immunoSEQ multiplex PCR; TCRdb holds only in-frame clones, not every one. The data contain about 120,000 clones, around 87% of them singletons. Turning to this clone: The antigen is unknown.

This specimen was peripheral blood, taken on day 0 of AZD1222 vaccination. This TCR was sampled from an adult in good health. The chain has TRBV9 and TRBJ1-6; perhaps TRBD1 as D (6 bases). In nucleotides, the CDR3 is TGTGCCAGCAGCGTAGAAATAGGGGGGATTTCACCCCTCCACTTT. It yields the protein CASSVEIGGISPLHF.